A few counts support the clone carrying this T cell receptor beta chain. Germline V CDR1 and CDR2: MNHNS, SASEGT. The CDR3 has 15 residues. V shed 1 base and J shed 4 bases, with 13 bases lying between them. This entry belongs to a study of blood T cell repertoires in COVID-19. Overall study context: The origin of the acute and convalescent COVID-19 samples was the United States, Italy and Spain. The cDNA or gDNA used as material had been derived from T cells, B-cell-depleted T cells, or PBMCs.

Original processing notes: Estimation of nucleated cell counts relied on the amplification of reference gene primers. Sequencing was performed with immunoSEQ multiplex PCR; in TCRdb, only in-frame clones are kept and a portion is missing. The V and J calls and clone size come from that table; D and trimming were worked out from the DNA. The data show almost 55,000 clones, around 80% seen once. The source is a man aged 50-60 years with acute or convalescent COVID-19. Sequenced input: peripheral blood. This chain connects TRBV6-1 to TRBJ1-1; tentative D call: TRBD1 (5 bases). The CDR3 region has the DNA TGTGCCAGCAGTGAAGGCATAAGGGGATCCACTGAAGCTTTCTTT. As protein: CASSEGIRGSTEAFF.